Below are 16 T cell receptor beta chains sequenced from a single sample in a study of tumor and adjacent non-tumor tissue in lung cancer. RNA was extracted from bulk tissue without any cell sorting. More than 3 cm separated this lung sample from the edge of the tumor. A modified ARM-PCR protocol with three rounds of nested PCR amplified TCRbeta. Each CDR3 protein is one row after TCRdb ran MiXCR on the multiplex PCR reads. The data show roughly 74,000 distinct CDR3 sequences, with over 65% seen just once and around 40% held by the top ten. Sequenced sample: distant non-tumor lung tissue. Receptors were obtained from a man between 65 and 85 years old with non-small cell lung cancer.

As for this clonotype: Given the absence of the conserved phenylalanine or tryptophan at the CDR3 end, a read error is likely. The chain joins TRBV6-5 to TRBJ1-5, with 7 bases identical to TRBD1. Per the germline V gene, CDR1 is MNHEY and CDR2 is SVGAGI. The CDR3 has 14 residues. CDR3 in DNA: TGTGCCAGCAGTCTGGGACAGACGAATCAACCCCAGCATGTT. Amino acid sequence: CASSLGQTNQPQHV.

The chain couples TRBV10-3 to TRBJ1-3, with D possibly being TRBD1 (5 bases). The CDR3 runs 15 residues. CDR1 and CDR2 from the germline V gene are ENHRY and SYGVKD. Deletions cut 10 bases from V and 0 bases from J, with 16 bases between. The CDR3 here is CATKGDSYSGNTIYF. CDR3 DNA: TGTGCCACTAAGGGAGACAGTTACTCTGGAAACACCATATATTTT.

A few counts support this clonotype. The rearrangement joins TRBV5-1 to TRBJ2-7; D ambiguous. V gave up 0 bases and J gave up 0 bases, with 13 bases separating them. Germline V gene sequence: CDR1 SGHRS, CDR2 YFSETQ. The length of the CDR3 is 16 residues. The CDR3 loop is CASSLGGTAYSYEQYF. The CDR3 nucleotides are TGCGCCAGCAGCTTGGGGGGAACCGCTTACTCCTACGAGCAGTACTTC.

This clonotype came up once. V usage is TRBV11-2 and J usage is TRBJ1-3; possible D gene TRBD1, 5 bases. The germline V and J ends were trimmed by 1 base and 8 bases, with 12 bases remaining between them. Per germline, CDR1 SGHAT and CDR2 FQNNGV. CDR3 length: 14 amino acids. The CDR3 reads CASSLVGPAYTIYF. CDR3 nucleotides: TGTGCCAGCAGCTTAGTGGGACCCGCGTACACCATATATTTT.

Of note for this clonotype: Likely a read error: the CDR3 ends without its conserved phenylalanine or tryptophan. This chain connects TRBV28 to TRBJ1-6; 7 bases match TRBD1. The CDR3 has 18 amino acids. From germline, CDR1 is MDHEN and CDR2 SYDVKM. The CDR3 protein is CVSSLWGDRDGTYSPLHL. In DNA form, the CDR3 reads TGTGTCAGCAGTTTATGGGGTGACAGGGACGGAACCTATTCACCCCTCCACTTA.

This clonotype was found a few times. This chain joins TRBV12-3 or TRBV12-4 and TRBJ2-1; D gene ambiguous. This CDR3 is 18 amino acids long. V lost 5 bases and J lost 4, with 24 bases in between. CDR3 residues: CASSHSFSGVGGYNEQFF. The CDR3 nucleotides are TGTGCCAGCAGTCATTCGTTTAGTGGGGTCGGTGGGTACAATGAGCAGTTCTTC.

The count of this clonotype is one. Being one base from a much bigger clone, this may be a read error. This chain uses TRBV28 with TRBJ1-5, with TRBD1 matching 9 bases. Near its end, the DNA agrees better with TRBJ2-3, so the J call may be wrong. This CDR3 has 16 amino acids. CDR1 is MDHEN and CDR2 is SYDVKM in the germline V gene. CDR3 in amino acids: CASSITGGVLGQPQYF. CDR3 nucleotides: TGTGCCAGCAGTATAACAGGGGGCGTCTTAGGTCAGCCCCAGTATTTT.

A remark on this clonotype: One end of the junction fails to match germline, which may point to a read error. The gene calls are TRBV12-3 or TRBV12-4 and TRBJ1-4; D remains ambiguous. The CDR3 runs 14 residues. CDR3 region: CVSSLSSLGEKLFF. CDR3 sequence (DNA): TGTGTCAGCAGTTTGAGCAGTCTAGGTGAAAAACTGTTTTTT.

A remark on this clonotype: It may be a read error: a sequence one base away is much more abundant. The chain employs TRBV5-1 and TRBJ2-1; tentatively, D is TRBD1 (6 bases). The CDR3 spans 15 residues. The germline V gene encodes CDR1 SGHRS and CDR2 YFSETQ. CDR3 coding DNA: TGCGCCAGCAGCTTTCCCAGGGGCGCGAACAATAAGCAGTTCTTC. Translation: CASSFPRGANNKQFF.

This clonotype was detected once. V is TRBV6-2 or TRBV6-3 and J is TRBJ2-7; 7 nucleotides line up with TRBD1. Losses at the gene ends were 5 bases for V and 3 bases for J; bases not matched to a gene: 10. The length of the CDR3 is 15 residues. Per the germline V gene, CDR1 is MNHEY and CDR2 is SVGEGT. CDR3 in amino acids: CASSTKTGFYYEQYF. The CDR3 region has the DNA TGTGCCAGCAGTACCAAGACAGGGTTTTACTACGAGCAGTACTTC.

This clonotype has only one observation. This CDR3 fails to terminate in the conserved phenylalanine or tryptophan, so it likely reflects a read error. This chain connects TRBV13 to TRBJ2-1; 9 nucleotides agree with TRBD2. This CDR3 spans 14 amino acids. From germline, CDR1 is PRHDT and CDR2 FYEKMQ (reference sequence). Germline trimming cut 7 bases from V and 8 bases from J; bases unmatched to any gene: 9. CDR3 DNA: TGTGCCAGCAACCAGAGCGGGGGGAGGGATGAGCAGTTCTAC. It is translated as CASNQSGGRDEQFY.

Regarding this clonotype: One end of the junction fails to match germline, which may point to a read error. The chain is built from TRBV6-1 and TRBJ2-2; TRBD2 is a possible D gene (5 bases). Germline values: CDR1 MNHNS, CDR2 SASEGT. The length of the CDR3 is 15 residues. The CDR3 coding sequence is TGTGCCAGCTGCTTAGGGCGGGCGTACACCGGGGAGCTGCTTTTT. Translation gives CASCLGRAYTGELLF.

About this clonotype itself: Lacking the conserved final phenylalanine or tryptophan, this CDR3 likely reflects a read error. This chain uses TRBV4-3 with TRBJ2-3; 10 nucleotides agree with TRBD2. The ends lost 0 bases at V and 3 bases at J; junction bases unmatched: 6. The CDR3 is 17 amino acids. Germline V gene lookup returns CDR1 LGHNA and CDR2 YSLEER. The CDR3 DNA reads as TGCGCCAGCAGCCAAGATTGGGCTAGCGGGAGAACAGATACGCAGTATTAT. Protein product: CASSQDWASGRTDTQYY.

Points on this clonotype: A much larger clone lies a single base off, so this may be a read error. The chain is built from TRBV20-1 and TRBJ2-1, with D possibly being TRBD2 (5 bases). There are 15 residues in the CDR3. CDR1 and CDR2 (germline): DFQATT, SNEGSKA (reference sequence). V lost 5 bases and J lost 6, with 20 bases in between. For the CDR3, the DNA is TGCAGTGCTCCTCAAAGCGGAGGAGAATGCAATGAGCAGTTCTTC. Protein product: CSAPQSGGECNEQFF.

This clonotype was picked up one time. The rearrangement links TRBV11-3 to TRBJ2-3; the D gene is possibly TRBD2 (5 bases). This CDR3 is built from 15 residues. Germline lookup yields CDR1 SGHNT and CDR2 YENEEA. Trimming took 9 bases from V and 5 from J, leaving 21 bases between them. Here the CDR3 DNA reads TGTGCCAGGATCCGTCGGGAAGTAAGCTTAGATACGCAGTATTTT. As protein: CARIRREVSLDTQYF.

This clonotype was counted at least ten times. V gene TRBV24-1 combines with J gene TRBJ2-1; D remains unclear. Per the germline V gene, CDR1 is KGHDR and CDR2 is SFDVKD. The CDR3 extends over 15 amino acids. With 7 bases removed from V and 0 bases from J, the gap between germline ends came to 12 bases. The CDR3 sequence is CATSPPRSSYNEQFF. DNA of the CDR3: TGTGCCACCAGCCCTCCACGGAGCTCCTACAATGAGCAGTTCTTC.